Below, one T cell receptor beta chain is given with its context. This clonotype showed up many times. There is no known antigen for this receptor. Qualities for individual bases were not recorded, and no much larger clone is one base off. The sample belongs to a study of low-dose radiotherapy and immunotherapy resistance in tumors (dated by TCRdb to the early 2020s). Regarding the study in general: Cohort 1 received 0.5 Gy per fraction every 2 weeks, with a prescribed total PTV dose of 6.5 Gy. Every two weeks, patients got intravenous cyclophosphamide at 200 mg/m2, given one day ahead of each radiation and immunotherapy administration. Patients took aspirin 300 mg orally once daily for four cycles, starting on cycle 1 day 1. In Cohort 2, 1 Gy per fraction was delivered every two weeks, for a total of 13 Gy over 26 weeks. Patients were given nivolumab as a 240 mg flat dose every two weeks and ipilimumab at 1 mg/kg every six weeks, with both drugs delivered intravenously. Eight patients were included in the translational analysis: three from the first dose cohort and the first five from the second dose cohort. Trial participants were not randomized into treatment groups.

Read against the paper, the sample's time point label means: before trial treatment. Donors were enrolled in RACIN, a single-arm phase I dose-escalation trial in which nivolumab, ipilimumab, aspirin, low-dose cyclophosphamide and low-dose radiotherapy were combined. Patients with advanced, TIL-negative solid tumors were considered eligible. First-strand cDNA was synthesized using Superscript III and a set of TRAV- and TRBV-specific primers, so that both TCRalpha and TCRbeta chains were covered. TCRs were amplified for 20 to 25 PCR cycles with Phusion, using a constant-region primer paired with the adapter attached to the V primers. Isolated mRNA was amplified with the MessageAmp II aRNA Amplification Kit, using an approximately 17-hour in vitro transcription at 37°C. mRNA for TCR sequencing was isolated with the Dynabeads mRNA DIRECT Purification Kit. Indexed Illumina adapters were added in a second approximately 24-cycle Phusion PCR, and the resulting products were purified with AMPure XP beads. Deep sequencing of the TCRalpha and TCRbeta libraries was carried out on an Illumina MiniSeq instrument. The authors' analysis ran thus. Using custom Perl scripts, TCR sequences that encoded the same protein were pooled, out-of-frame sequences were dropped, and the abundance of each clonotype was calculated. Any TCR sequence supported by only a single read was excluded from analysis. Among the metrics used to describe the repertoires were Shannon entropy, Gini index, clonality, richness, and the frequency of TCRs shared between repertoires. Through fastp at Q25 and MiXCR, TCRdb rebuilt clones from the public reads, retaining in-frame beta chains. Each entry is one CDR3 protein sequence, shown with its most common DNA and genes. These V and J calls rely on TCRdb rather than the paper's analysis. Here the sample has 85,000 to 100,000 distinct CDR3 sequences; just under 9.5% occur a single time. The ten largest clones take up about 1% of the sample.

The CDR3 sequence holds 14 residues, the cysteine and phenylalanine included. Kept here is only the CDR3 DNA, which spans 42 bases and is read in frame from base 1. In the germline V gene (reference sequence), CDR1 corresponds to LGHDT and CDR2 to YNNKEL. Here V drops 4 bases and J drops 2 bases, and the junction holds 4 bases not matched to any gene. The receptor's source is a male donor with prostate cancer. The sequencing used PBMCs, collected before treatment. The V and J segments used are TRBV3-1 and TRBJ1-2, and 7 junction bases match TRBD1. The CDR3 corresponds to CASSPGGANYGYTF. The sequence in DNA is TGTGCCAGCAGCCCAGGGGGGGCGAACTATGGCTACACCTTC. Joined to the reference TRBV3-1 and TRBJ1-2 proteins, this CDR3 gives the full variable domain: DTAVSQTPKYLVTQMGNDKSIKCEQNLGHDTMYWYKQDSKKFLKIMFSYNNKELIINETVPNRFSPKSPDKAHLNLHINSLELGDSAVYFCASSPGGANYGYTFGSGTRLTVV.